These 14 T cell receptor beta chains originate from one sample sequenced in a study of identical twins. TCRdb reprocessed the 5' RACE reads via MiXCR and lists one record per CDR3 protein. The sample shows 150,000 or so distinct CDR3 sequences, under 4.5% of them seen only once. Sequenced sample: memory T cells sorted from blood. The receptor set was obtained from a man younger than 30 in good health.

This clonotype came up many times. The CDR3 loop reads CASSYLGQPTDTQYF. CDR3 sequence (DNA): TGTGCCAGCAGTTACCTCGGACAACCCACAGATACGCAGTATTTT. This sequence joins TRBV6-2 or TRBV6-3 and TRBJ2-3, with D tentatively TRBD1 (5 bases). CDR3 length: 15 residues. Germline values: CDR1 MNHEY, CDR2 SVGEGT. Trimming left V 2 bases short and J 2 bases short, with 11 bases between.

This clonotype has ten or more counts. The CDR3: CASSEISGGYNEQFF. The CDR3 bases are TGCGCCAGCAGCGAGATCAGCGGCGGATACAATGAGCAGTTCTTC. The chain carries TRBV4-1 and TRBJ2-1, with a weak D call TRBD2 (5 bases). Trimming removed 5 bases at V and 4 bases at J, with 15 bases between. Germline V gene data show CDR1 as MGHRA and CDR2 as YSYEKL. The CDR3 length is 15 residues.

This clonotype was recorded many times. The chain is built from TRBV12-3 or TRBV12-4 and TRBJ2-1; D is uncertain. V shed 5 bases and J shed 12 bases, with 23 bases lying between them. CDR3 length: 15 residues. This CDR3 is CASSMVASRGAGQFF. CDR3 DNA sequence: TGTGCCAGCAGTATGGTGGCGTCACGCGGCGCAGGGCAGTTCTTC.

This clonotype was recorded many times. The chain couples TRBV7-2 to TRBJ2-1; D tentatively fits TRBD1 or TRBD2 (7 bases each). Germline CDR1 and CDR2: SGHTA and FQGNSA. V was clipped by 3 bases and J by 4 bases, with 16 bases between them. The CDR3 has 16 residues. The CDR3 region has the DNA TGTGCCAGCAGCTTCTCCGGGACAGCGGGGTACAATGAGCAGTTCTTC. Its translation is CASSFSGTAGYNEQFF.

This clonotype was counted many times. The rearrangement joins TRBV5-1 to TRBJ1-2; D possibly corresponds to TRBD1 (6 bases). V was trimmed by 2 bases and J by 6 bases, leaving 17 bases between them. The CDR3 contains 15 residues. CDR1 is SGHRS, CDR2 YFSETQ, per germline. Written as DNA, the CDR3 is TGCGCCAGCAGCTTCCCGGGACAAAGAGAAGATGGCTACACCTTC. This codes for CASSFPGQREDGYTF.

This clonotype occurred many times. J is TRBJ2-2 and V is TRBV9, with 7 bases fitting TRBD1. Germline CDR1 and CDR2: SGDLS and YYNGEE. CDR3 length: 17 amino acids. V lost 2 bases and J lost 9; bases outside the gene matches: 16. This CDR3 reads CASSVLLGGPKDRELFF. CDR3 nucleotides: TGTGCCAGCAGCGTCCTCTTAGGGGGCCCTAAGGATAGGGAGCTGTTTTTT.

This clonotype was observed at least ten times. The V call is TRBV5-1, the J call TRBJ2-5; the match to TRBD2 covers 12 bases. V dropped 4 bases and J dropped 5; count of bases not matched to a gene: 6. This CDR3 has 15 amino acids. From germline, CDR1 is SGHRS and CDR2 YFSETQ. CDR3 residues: CASSGGTSGLETQYF. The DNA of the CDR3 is TGCGCCAGCAGCGGGGGGACTAGCGGGCTGGAGACCCAGTACTTC.

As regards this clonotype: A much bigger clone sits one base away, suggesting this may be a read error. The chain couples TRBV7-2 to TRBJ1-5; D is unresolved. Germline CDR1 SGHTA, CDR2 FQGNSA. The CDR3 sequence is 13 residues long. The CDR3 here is CSSSLVRDQPQHF. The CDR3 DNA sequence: TGTTCCAGCAGCTTAGTTCGCGACCAGCCCCAGCATTTT.

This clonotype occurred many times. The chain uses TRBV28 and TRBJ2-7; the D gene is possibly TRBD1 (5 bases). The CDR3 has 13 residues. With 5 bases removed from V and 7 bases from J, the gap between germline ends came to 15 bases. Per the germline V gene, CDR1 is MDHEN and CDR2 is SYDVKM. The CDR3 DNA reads TGTGCCAGCAGTCAGTTGGGGCGGACGGAGCAGTACTTC. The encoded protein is CASSQLGRTEQYF.

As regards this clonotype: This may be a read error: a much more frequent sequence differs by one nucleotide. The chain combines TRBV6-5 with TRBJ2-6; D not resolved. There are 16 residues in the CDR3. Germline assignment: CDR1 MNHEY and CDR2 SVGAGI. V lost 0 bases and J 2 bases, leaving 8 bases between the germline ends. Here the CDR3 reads CASSYSMRTGANVLTF. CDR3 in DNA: TGTGCCAGCAGTTACTCGATGAGGACTGGGGCCAACGTCCTGACTTTC.

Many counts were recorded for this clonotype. CDR3 sequence reads: CASSIRTPGANVLTF. CDR3 nucleotides: TGTGCCAGTAGTATCAGAACGCCCGGGGCCAACGTCCTGACTTTC. The rearrangement joins TRBV19 to TRBJ2-6; no definite D call. Trimming removed 3 bases at V and 4 bases at J, with 10 bases between. This CDR3 region has 15 residues. The germline CDR1 and CDR2 sequences are LNHDA and SQIVND (reference sequence).

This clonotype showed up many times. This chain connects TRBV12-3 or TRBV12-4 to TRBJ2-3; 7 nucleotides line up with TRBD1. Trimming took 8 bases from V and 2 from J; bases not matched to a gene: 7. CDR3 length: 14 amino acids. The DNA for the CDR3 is TGTGCCAGCTCGCAACAGGGGACCACAGATACGCAGTATTTT. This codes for CASSQQGTTDTQYF.

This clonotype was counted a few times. DNA of the CDR3: TGTGCCAGCAGCCCACAAGGGGGTACGCAGTATTTT. This translates into CASSPQGGTQYF. V usage is TRBV7-9 and J usage is TRBJ2-3, with a tentative D call TRBD1 (6 bases). The CDR3 spans 12 residues. CDR1 SEHNR and CDR2 FQNEAQ come from the germline V gene (reference sequence). V dropped 5 bases and J dropped 8 bases, with 11 bases sitting between them. Based on the CDR3 plus reference TRBV7-9 and TRBJ2-3, the full variable domain is DTGVSQNPRHKITKRGQNVTFRCDPISEHNRLYWYRQTLGQGPEFLTYFQNEAQLEKSRLLSDRFSAERPKGSFSTLEIQRTEQGDSAMYLCASSPQGGTQYFGPGTRLTVL.

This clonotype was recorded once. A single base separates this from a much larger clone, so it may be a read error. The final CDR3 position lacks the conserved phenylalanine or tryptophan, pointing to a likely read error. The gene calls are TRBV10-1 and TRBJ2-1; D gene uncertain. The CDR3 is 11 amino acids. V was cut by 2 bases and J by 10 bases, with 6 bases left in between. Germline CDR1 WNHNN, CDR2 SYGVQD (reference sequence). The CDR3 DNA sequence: TGCGCCAGCAGTGAGAGCTACGAGCAGTTCTAC. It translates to CASSESYEQFY.